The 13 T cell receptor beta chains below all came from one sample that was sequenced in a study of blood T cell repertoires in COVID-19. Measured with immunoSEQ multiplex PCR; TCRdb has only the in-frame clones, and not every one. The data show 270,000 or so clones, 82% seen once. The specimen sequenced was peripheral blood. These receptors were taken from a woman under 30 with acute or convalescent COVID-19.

The CDR3 nucleotides read TGCGCCAGCAGCTTTGGACAGGGGAGCACAGATACGCAGTATTTT. This translates into CASSFGQGSTDTQYF. This chain joins TRBV5-1 and TRBJ2-3, with 9 nucleotides matching TRBD1. With V trimmed by 2 bases and J by 0 bases, 1 base remained unmatched. Germline loops: CDR1 SGHRS, CDR2 YFSETQ. The CDR3 covers 15 residues.

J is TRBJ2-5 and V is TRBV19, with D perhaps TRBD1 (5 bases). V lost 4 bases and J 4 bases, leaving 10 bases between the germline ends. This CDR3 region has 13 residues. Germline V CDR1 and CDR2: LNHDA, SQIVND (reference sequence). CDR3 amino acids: CASSTQGRETQYF. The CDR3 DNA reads TGTGCCAGTAGTACTCAGGGTCGAGAGACCCAGTACTTC.

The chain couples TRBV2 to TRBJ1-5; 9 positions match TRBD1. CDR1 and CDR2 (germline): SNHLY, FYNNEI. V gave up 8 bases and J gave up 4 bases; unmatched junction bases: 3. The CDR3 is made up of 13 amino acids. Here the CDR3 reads CASRDRVNQPQHF. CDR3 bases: TGTGCCAGCCGGGACAGGGTTAATCAGCCCCAGCATTTT.

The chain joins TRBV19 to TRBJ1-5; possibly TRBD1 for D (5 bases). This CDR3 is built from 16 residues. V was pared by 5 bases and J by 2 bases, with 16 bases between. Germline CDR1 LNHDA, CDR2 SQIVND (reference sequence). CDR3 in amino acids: CASSPDSAYGNQPQHF. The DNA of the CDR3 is TGTGCCAGTAGTCCAGACAGTGCCTATGGCAATCAGCCCCAGCATTTT.

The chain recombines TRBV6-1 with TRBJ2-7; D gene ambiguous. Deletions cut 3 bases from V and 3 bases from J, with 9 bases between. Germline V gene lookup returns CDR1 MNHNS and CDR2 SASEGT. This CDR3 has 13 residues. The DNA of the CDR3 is TGTGCCAGCAGTGAGGTTCACAGCTACGAGCAGTACTTC. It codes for CASSEVHSYEQYF.

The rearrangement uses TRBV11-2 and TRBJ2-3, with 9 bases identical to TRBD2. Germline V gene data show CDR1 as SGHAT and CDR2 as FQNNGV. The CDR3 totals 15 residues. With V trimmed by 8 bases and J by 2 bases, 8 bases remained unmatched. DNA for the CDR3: TGTGCCAGCCTTGGGCTAGCGGGATACACAGATACGCAGTATTTT. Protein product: CASLGLAGYTDTQYF.

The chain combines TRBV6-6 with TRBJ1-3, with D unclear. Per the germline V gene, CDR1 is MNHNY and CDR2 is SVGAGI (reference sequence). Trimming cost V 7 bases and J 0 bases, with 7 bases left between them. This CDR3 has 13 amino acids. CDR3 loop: CASTKNSGNTIYF. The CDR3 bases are TGTGCCAGCACCAAAAACTCTGGAAACACCATATATTTT.

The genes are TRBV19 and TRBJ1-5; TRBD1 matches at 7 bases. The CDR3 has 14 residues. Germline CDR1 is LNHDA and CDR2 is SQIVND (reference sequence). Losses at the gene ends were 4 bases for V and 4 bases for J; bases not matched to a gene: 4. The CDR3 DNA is TGTGCCAGTAGTACCCAGGGGGGAAATCAGCCCCAGCATTTT. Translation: CASSTQGGNQPQHF. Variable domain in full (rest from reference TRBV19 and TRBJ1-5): DGGITQSPKYLFRKEGQNVTLSCEQNLNHDAMYWYRQDPGQGLRLIYYSQIVNDFQKGDIAEGYSVSREKKESFPLTVTSAQKNPTAFYLCASSTQGGNQPQHFGDGTRLSIL.

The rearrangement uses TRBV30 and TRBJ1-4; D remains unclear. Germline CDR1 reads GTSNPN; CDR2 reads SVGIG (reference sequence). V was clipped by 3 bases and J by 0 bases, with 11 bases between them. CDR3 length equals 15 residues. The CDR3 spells CAWRRVWATNEKLFF. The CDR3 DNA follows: TGTGCCTGGAGGAGGGTTTGGGCAACTAATGAAAAACTGTTTTTT.

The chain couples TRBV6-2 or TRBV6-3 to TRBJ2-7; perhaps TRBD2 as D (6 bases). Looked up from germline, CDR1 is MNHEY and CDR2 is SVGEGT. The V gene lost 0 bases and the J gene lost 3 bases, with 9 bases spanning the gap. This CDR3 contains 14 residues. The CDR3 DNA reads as TGTGCCAGCAGTTACTCATCGGGGGACTACGAGCAGTACTTC. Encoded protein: CASSYSSGDYEQYF.

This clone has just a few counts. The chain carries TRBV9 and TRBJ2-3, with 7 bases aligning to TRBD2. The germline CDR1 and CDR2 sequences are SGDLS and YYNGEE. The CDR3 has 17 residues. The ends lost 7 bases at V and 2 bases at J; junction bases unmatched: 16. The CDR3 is CASAMDVSGPHTDTQYF. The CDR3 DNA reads TGTGCCAGCGCCATGGATGTTAGCGGGCCGCACACAGATACGCAGTATTTT.

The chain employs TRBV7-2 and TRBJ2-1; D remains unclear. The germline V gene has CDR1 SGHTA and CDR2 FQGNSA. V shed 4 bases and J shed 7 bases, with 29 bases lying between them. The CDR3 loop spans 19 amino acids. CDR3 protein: CASSSDGTGFDWLINEQFF. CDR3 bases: TGTGCCAGCAGCTCCGACGGCACCGGGTTCGATTGGTTGATAAATGAGCAGTTCTTC.

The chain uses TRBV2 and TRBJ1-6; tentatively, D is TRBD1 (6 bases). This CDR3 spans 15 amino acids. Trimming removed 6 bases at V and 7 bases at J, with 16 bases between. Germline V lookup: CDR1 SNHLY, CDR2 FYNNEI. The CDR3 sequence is CASRGGQGLNSPLHF. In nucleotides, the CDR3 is TGTGCCAGCAGGGGGGGGCAGGGTTTGAATTCACCCCTCCACTTT. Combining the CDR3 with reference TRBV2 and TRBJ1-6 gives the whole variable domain EPEVTQTPSHQVTQMGQEVILRCVPISNHLYFYWYRQILGQKVEFLVSFYNNEISEKSEIFDDQFSVERPDGSNFTLKIRSTKLEDSAMYFCASRGGQGLNSPLHFGNGTRLTVT.